Shown below are 24 T cell receptor beta chains from a single sample sequenced in a study of Ad26.COV2.S vaccination and SARS-CoV-2 variants. Here immunoSEQ multiplex PCR was the method, and the copy in TCRdb shows in-frame clones only, minus some. The data show about 350,000 clones, with approximately 86% seen just once and over 8.5% held by the top ten. The treatment is: roughly 18 received Ad26.COV2.S at low or high dose, single or two shots; about 5 received placebo; per-sample allocation not given. Collection of samples fell on day 63 after the first vaccine or placebo injection. The material sequenced was peripheral blood, taken in a trial of Ad26.COV2.S vaccine versus placebo. The origin of the receptors is a person aged 18-65 years who received the Ad26.COV2.S COVID-19 vaccine or a placebo.

The chain employs TRBV5-1 and TRBJ1-3, with a possible D match to TRBD1 (5 bases). CDR3 length: 18 residues. Germline CDR1 reads SGHRS; CDR2 reads YFSETQ. V was pared by 4 bases and J by 0 bases, with 20 bases between. DNA for the CDR3: TGCGCCAGCAGCACCGGGACGCCTTCTCCCACCTCTGGAAACACCATATATTTT. Amino acid sequence: CASSTGTPSPTSGNTIYF.

The chain has TRBV7-8 and TRBJ2-5; the D gene is possibly TRBD2 (6 bases). Germline V gene sequence: CDR1 SGHVS, CDR2 FQNEAQ. V lost 2 bases to trimming and J lost 0 bases, with 13 bases between them. The CDR3 is 16 amino acids. The CDR3 DNA follows: TGTGCCAGCAGCTTACGGAGGGGCCGGTACCAAGAGACCCAGTACTTC. This sequence encodes CASSLRRGRYQETQYF.

The gene calls are TRBV18 and TRBJ2-1, with 8 bases fitting TRBD1. This CDR3 comprises 12 residues. Looked up from germline, CDR1 is KGHSH and CDR2 is LQKENI. J lost 9 bases, V lost 4 bases, and 2 bases had no gene match. CDR3 amino acids: CASSRQGTEQFF. CDR3 sequence (DNA): TGTGCCAGCTCACGACAGGGGACTGAGCAGTTCTTC.

This chain links TRBV28 with TRBJ2-6; D call uncertain. Trimming left V 8 bases short and J 2 bases short, with 13 bases between. The germline CDR1 and CDR2 sequences are MDHEN and SYDVKM. The CDR3 spans 15 residues. CDR3 loop: CASFRFGAGANVLTF. The DNA for the CDR3 is TGTGCCAGCTTCCGGTTTGGGGCTGGGGCCAACGTCCTGACTTTC.

The chain has TRBV5-6 and TRBJ2-2; D ambiguous. The V gene lost 4 bases and the J gene lost 7 bases, with 14 bases spanning the gap. CDR1 and CDR2 (germline): SGHDT, YYEEEE. The CDR3 has 14 residues. CDR3 loop: CASSNGPPGGELFF. In nucleotides, the CDR3 is TGTGCCAGCAGCAACGGGCCCCCCGGCGGGGAGCTGTTTTTT.

The chain combines TRBV11-3 with TRBJ2-1; D remains ambiguous. Trimming stripped 4 bases from V and 6 bases from J, with 7 bases between. CDR1 and CDR2 from the germline V gene are SGHNT and YENEEA. There are 12 residues in the CDR3. The CDR3 here is CASSSGPNEQFF. The CDR3 DNA reads as TGTGCCAGCAGCTCAGGCCCCAATGAGCAGTTCTTC.

The gene calls are TRBV28 and TRBJ1-2; tentative D call: TRBD1 (6 bases). Germline CDR1 and CDR2: MDHEN and SYDVKM. Between the trimmed V and J ends, which lost 7 bases and 3 bases, there was a span of 18 bases. This CDR3 has 15 residues. CDR3 nucleotide sequence: TGTGCCAGCATTGCTTCAGGGGATTGGGACTATGGCTACACCTTC. Translation gives CASIASGDWDYGYTF.

This chain joins TRBV30 and TRBJ2-7; TRBD2 matches 9 bases. The CDR3 is 16 amino acids. CDR1 is GTSNPN and CDR2 is SVGIG in the germline V gene (reference sequence). V shed 1 base, J shed 3 bases, and the junction held 10 bases outside the gene matches. The CDR3 region has the DNA TGTGCCTGGAGTGGTGTAGCGGGAGTAGTCGGCTACGAGCAGTACTTC. It translates to CAWSGVAGVVGYEQYF.

This clone was counted between two and nine times. The sample contains more than one DNA sequence encoding this CDR3. The CDR3 spells CSASQETQYF. As DNA, the CDR3 is TGCAGTGCTAGTCAAGAGACCCAGTACTTC. The chain is built from TRBV20-1 and TRBJ2-5; no clear D. The length of the CDR3 is 10 residues. Trimming took 3 bases from V and 2 from J, leaving 1 base between them. The V gene's germline CDR1 is DFQATT and CDR2 SNEGSKA (reference sequence).

V usage is TRBV18 and J usage is TRBJ2-2; D may be TRBD1 (6 bases). Trimming left V 1 base short and J 6 bases short, with 12 bases between. CDR1 and CDR2 (germline): KGHSH, LQKENI. The length of the CDR3 is 15 residues. In DNA form, the CDR3 reads TGTGCCAGCTCACCACTGGTACAGGGTGCCGGGGAGCTGTTTTTT. As protein: CASSPLVQGAGELFF.

The J gene is TRBJ1-5, the V gene TRBV10-2, with a possible D match to TRBD1 (5 bases). Trimming left V 2 bases short and J 2 bases short, with 16 bases between. From germline, CDR1 is WSHSY and CDR2 SAAADI. This CDR3 has 17 residues. CDR3 region: CASSEPGRGGGNQPQHF. The CDR3 DNA reads TGCGCCAGCAGTGAGCCAGGGAGAGGTGGTGGCAATCAGCCCCAGCATTTT.

A single count supports this clone. V usage is TRBV10-3 and J usage is TRBJ1-2; 9 nucleotides line up with TRBD1. The CDR3 totals 14 residues. The V gene's germline CDR1 is ENHRY and CDR2 SYGVKD. Trimming took 6 bases from V and 2 from J; bases not matched to a gene: 4. The CDR3 protein is CAISAGQGNYGYTF. The CDR3 bases are TGTGCCATCAGCGCCGGACAGGGGAACTATGGCTACACCTTC.

The V gene is TRBV19, the J gene TRBJ1-1; D unclear. V was cut by 6 bases and J by 8 bases, with 13 bases left in between. Per germline, CDR1 LNHDA and CDR2 SQIVND (reference sequence). This CDR3 has 12 amino acids. CDR3: CASSDRFREAFF. The CDR3 nucleotides are TGTGCCAGTAGCGACCGGTTTCGCGAAGCTTTCTTT. Full variable domain (rest looked up from reference TRBV19 and TRBJ1-1): DGGITQSPKYLFRKEGQNVTLSCEQNLNHDAMYWYRQDPGQGLRLIYYSQIVNDFQKGDIAEGYSVSREKKESFPLTVTSAQKNPTAFYLCASSDRFREAFFGQGTRLTVV.

This clone occurred a few times. The rearrangement uses TRBV27 and TRBJ1-6, with TRBD1 matching over 7 bases. Looked up from germline, CDR1 is MNHEY and CDR2 is SMNVEV (reference sequence). The CDR3 runs to 18 residues. V trimming: 1 base; J trimming: 10 bases; junction bases outside the gene matches: 16. DNA of the CDR3: TGTGCCAGCAGTTTATATAGAGCAGCAGGGGGGTCGAGGTCACCCCTCCACTTT. This translates into CASSLYRAAGGSRSPLHF.

V is TRBV24-1 and J is TRBJ1-5; 7 bases agree with TRBD1. This CDR3 spans 16 amino acids. CDR1 is KGHDR, CDR2 SFDVKD, per germline. With V trimmed by 6 bases and J by 0 bases, 7 bases remained unmatched. CDR3 in DNA: TGTGCCACCAGTTCCCTACAGGGGCTTAGCAATCAGCCCCAGCATTTT. Protein: CATSSLQGLSNQPQHF.

V and J are TRBV6-5 and TRBJ2-7, with 10 positions matching TRBD2. The length of the CDR3 is 16 residues. The J segment lost 7 bases and the V segment lost 0 bases, leaving 9 bases of the junction unmatched. CDR1 is MNHEY, CDR2 SVGAGI, per germline. The DNA of the CDR3 is TGTGCCAGCAGTTACTCGTTAGCGGGAGGCCCTCTGGAGCAGTACTTC. Translation: CASSYSLAGGPLEQYF.

This rearrangement joins TRBV6-5 to TRBJ2-3; 10 bases agree with TRBD2. J lost 2 bases, V lost 8 bases, and 4 bases had no gene match. Germline assignment: CDR1 MNHEY and CDR2 SVGAGI. The CDR3 contains 14 residues. CDR3 amino acids: CASGLAGDTDTQYF. Written as DNA, the CDR3 is TGTGCCAGCGGTCTAGCGGGGGACACAGATACGCAGTATTTT.

The chain couples TRBV7-9 to TRBJ1-1; D perhaps matches TRBD1 (5 bases). Trimming shortened V by 5 bases and J by 7 bases, and 20 bases separated the two germline ends. Germline CDR1 is SEHNR and CDR2 is FQNEAQ (reference sequence). The CDR3 runs to 15 residues. CDR3 in amino acids: CASSPTGTTRSEAFF. In DNA form, the CDR3 reads TGTGCCAGCAGCCCCACCGGGACGACGCGTAGTGAAGCTTTCTTT. Combining the CDR3 with reference TRBV7-9 and TRBJ1-1 gives the whole variable domain DTGVSQNPRHKITKRGQNVTFRCDPISEHNRLYWYRQTLGQGPEFLTYFQNEAQLEKSRLLSDRFSAERPKGSFSTLEIQRTEQGDSAMYLCASSPTGTTRSEAFFGQGTRLTVV.

This chain joins TRBV7-2 and TRBJ1-2; a weak D match, TRBD1 (5 bases). Per the germline V gene, CDR1 is SGHTA and CDR2 is FQGNSA. V lost 1 base to trimming and J lost 7 bases, with 10 bases between them. The CDR3 is 13 residues long. The CDR3 DNA reads TGTGCCAGCAGCTTAGGGGACTGGGCTGGCTACACCTTC. It encodes CASSLGDWAGYTF.

The genes are TRBV7-2 and TRBJ1-1, with D hard to call. Deletions cut 1 base from V and 7 bases from J, with 13 bases between. The CDR3 consists of 14 residues. Germline CDR1 is SGHTA and CDR2 is FQGNSA. Here the CDR3 reads CASSLVATKGEAFF. In nucleotides, the CDR3 is TGTGCCAGCAGCTTAGTCGCCACAAAAGGTGAAGCTTTCTTT.

The rearrangement uses TRBV18 and TRBJ2-1; TRBD2 might be the D (6 bases). Trimming cost V 0 bases and J 7 bases, with 16 bases left between them. Germline assignment: CDR1 KGHSH and CDR2 LQKENI. CDR3 length equals 16 residues. The CDR3 spells CASSPPGLAGRNEQFF. The CDR3 DNA follows: TGTGCCAGCTCACCACCGGGTCTGGCGGGAAGGAATGAGCAGTTCTTC.

This clone was seen more than once but under ten times. This chain uses TRBV27 with TRBJ2-2, with D uncertain. Trimming removed 6 bases from V and 1 base from J, with 6 bases in between. The germline V gene has CDR1 MNHEY and CDR2 SMNVEV (reference sequence). The CDR3 totals 13 residues. CDR3 sequence (DNA): TGTGCCAGCAGCGCCCGGAACACCGGGGAGCTGTTTTTT. As protein: CASSARNTGELFF.

The chain has TRBV19 and TRBJ1-1; no reliable D call. Germline CDR1 and CDR2: LNHDA and SQIVND (reference sequence). Deletions cut 3 bases from V and 5 bases from J, with 16 bases between. This CDR3 spans 15 amino acids. CDR3 coding DNA: TGTGCCAGTAGTATTAGCGGGGTACGGAGGACTGAAGCTTTCTTT. Translation gives CASSISGVRRTEAFF.

This clone was picked up one time. The chain combines TRBV5-1 with TRBJ2-7; TRBD2 agrees at 11 bases. From germline, CDR1 is SGHRS and CDR2 YFSETQ. The CDR3 runs 16 residues. After removal of 9 bases from V and 2 bases from J, the junction contained 13 bases not matched to a gene. The CDR3 spells CATQLAGEKEAYEQYF. The CDR3 DNA reads as TGCGCCACCCAACTAGCGGGAGAAAAGGAGGCCTACGAGCAGTACTTC.